The clone carrying this T cell receptor beta chain was counted between two and nine times. As yet, its antigen is unknown. This entry belongs to a study of Graves' ophthalmopathy and Graves' hyperthyroidism. Newly diagnosed hyperthyroidism donors, aged 18 to 65, duration under 2 months. Orbital computed tomography, thyroid ultrasound, TRAb, serum thyroxine and clinical symptoms formed the basis of diagnosis. Beta-chain TCR CDR3 regions were amplified from RNA transcripts. Second-round multiplex PCR followed a first-round RT-PCR using HTBI primers. TCRdb used MiXCR to reprocess the multiplex PCR reads, holding one entry per CDR3 protein. The data show about 590,000 distinct CDR3 sequences, about 35% seen once. Study conclusions and caveats: The model's prediction of ophthalmopathy progression had around 70% sensitivity and roughly 72% specificity.

The V gene's germline CDR1 is GTSNPN and CDR2 SVGIG (reference sequence). The CDR3 has 14 residues. The ends were cut back, 3 bases at V and 4 bases at J, with 10 bases in the middle. This TCR was sampled from an adult man with Graves' hyperthyroidism. The specimen was peripheral blood or thyroid tissue (not recorded which). The J gene is TRBJ2-6, the V gene TRBV30; D remains ambiguous. The CDR3 region is CAWRAKTGANVLTF. The CDR3 DNA follows: TGTGCCTGGAGGGCAAAAACAGGGGCCAACGTCCTGACTTTC.